Listed below are T cell receptor beta chains from one sample, sequenced in a study of blood T cell repertoires in COVID-19. TCRdb keeps only in-frame clones here, not all; method: immunoSEQ multiplex PCR. The sample has roughly 260,000 clones; roughly 86% are singletons. Sequencing was done on a sample of peripheral blood. Every receptor here comes from a woman in her forties or fifties with acute or convalescent COVID-19. CDR3s include the opening cysteine and the closing phenylalanine or tryptophan. D genes are given only for firm matches. Rows give clone size only sometimes, using once, few, many, or a class for an expanded clone.

CASSAPREGLTDTQYF	TGTGCCAGCAGTGCCCCGAGGGAGGGTCTCACAGATACGCAGTATTTT	TRBV25-1	TRBJ2-3	TRBD2	once
CASSQAQGVGYTF	TGTGCCAGCAGCCAAGCTCAAGGGGTGGGCTACACCTTC	TRBV3-1/TRBV3-2	TRBJ1-2	.	.
CASSFTGLAGYTF	TGTGCCAGCAGCTTCACAGGGCTCGCAGGCTACACCTTC	TRBV5-8	TRBJ1-2	.	.
CATSDPSGRADTQYF	TGTGCCACCAGTGACCCTAGCGGGAGGGCAGATACGCAGTATTTT	TRBV24-1	TRBJ2-3	TRBD2	.
CASSGAGVGTDTQYF	TGTGCCAGCAGTGGGGCAGGGGTCGGGACAGATACGCAGTATTTT	TRBV25-1	TRBJ2-3	.	.
CASSQGWGGRQETQYF	TGTGCCAGCAGCCAGGGGTGGGGGGGTCGCCAAGAGACCCAGTACTTC	TRBV5-4	TRBJ2-5	.	.
CASSLVGGWKPQHF	TGTGCCAGCAGTTTGGTCGGGGGTTGGAAGCCCCAGCATTTT	TRBV28	TRBJ1-5	.	few
CASSLRDSNEKLFF	TGTGCCAGCTCACTCCGGGACAGCAATGAAAAACTGTTTTTT	TRBV18	TRBJ1-4	TRBD1	.
CASSLGGWGTGGNQPQHF	TGTGCCAGCAGTTTAGGTGGGTGGGGGACAGGGGGTAATCAGCCCCAGCATTTT	TRBV28	TRBJ1-5	TRBD1	.
CASSLSRLAGEFNEQFF	TGTGCCAGCAGTTTATCCCGACTAGCGGGAGAGTTTAATGAGCAGTTCTTC	TRBV27	TRBJ2-1	TRBD2	few
CASSPSTDTQYF	TGTGCCAGCTCCCCCTCCACAGATACGCAGTATTTT	TRBV18	TRBJ2-3	.	.
CASSLQGTGELFF	TGTGCCAGCAGCTTACAGGGGACCGGGGAGCTGTTTTTT	TRBV11-3	TRBJ2-2	.	.
CASSEVPSGGTDTQYF	TGTGCCAGCAGTGAAGTACCTAGCGGGGGAACAGATACGCAGTATTTT	TRBV6-1	TRBJ2-3	TRBD2	.
CASSPDNSPLHF	TGTGCCAGCAGTCCTGATAATTCACCCCTCCACTTT	TRBV2	TRBJ1-6	.	.
CASSSSTSGNAYEQYF	TGTGCCAGCAGTTCCTCGACTAGCGGCAACGCCTACGAGCAGTACTTC	TRBV28	TRBJ2-7	TRBD2	once
CASSPTGQRNTEAFF	TGTGCCAGCTCACCAACGGGACAGAGGAACACTGAAGCTTTCTTT	TRBV18	TRBJ1-1	TRBD1	.
CAISSGGNYNEQFF	TGCGCCATCTCTAGCGGGGGGAATTACAATGAGCAGTTCTTC	TRBV5-1	TRBJ2-1	TRBD2	.
CASSLHGTGRTEAFF	TGTGCCAGCAGTCTTCATGGGACAGGACGGACTGAAGCTTTCTTT	TRBV6-5	TRBJ1-1	TRBD1	.
CASSFWGGGKGYGYTF	TGTGCCAGCAGTTTTTGGGGAGGGGGTAAGGGCTATGGCTACACCTTC	TRBV27	TRBJ1-2	.	.
CASSRDNSEKLFF	TGTGCCAGCTCACGAGATAACAGTGAAAAACTGTTTTTT	TRBV18	TRBJ1-4	.	.
CASNVQGLAGRISYEQYF	TGTGCCAGCAATGTGCAGGGGCTAGCGGGGAGGATCTCCTACGAGCAGTACTTC	TRBV28	TRBJ2-7	TRBD2	.
CASSLPGGAAETQYF	TGTGCCAGCAGCTTGCCAGGGGGCGCGGCAGAGACCCAGTACTTC	TRBV5-4	TRBJ2-5	TRBD1	.
CASSYGGRTDTQYF	TGTGCCAGCAGTTATGGTGGGCGCACAGATACGCAGTATTTT	TRBV6-6	TRBJ2-3	.	.
CASSFDTRRYNEQFF	TGTGCCAGCAGTTTCGACACCCGACGCTACAATGAGCAGTTCTTC	TRBV7-6	TRBJ2-1	.	.
CASSWKRSSYEQYF	TGTGCCAGCAGTTGGAAGCGATCCTCCTACGAGCAGTACTTC	TRBV27	TRBJ2-7	.	once
CSASGTSDTDTQYF	TGCAGTGCGAGTGGGACTAGCGACACAGATACGCAGTATTTT	TRBV20-1	TRBJ2-3	TRBD2	once
CASLKGQGGDTQYF	TGCGCCAGCTTAAAGGGCCAGGGTGGCGATACGCAGTATTTT	TRBV5-1	TRBJ2-3	.	.
CASSSTGEAEAFF	TGTGCCAGCAGCTCCACAGGAGAGGCAGAAGCTTTCTTT	TRBV7-6	TRBJ1-1	.	.
CASSVLPPWQNTEAFF	TGTGCCAGCAGTGTTCTCCCCCCATGGCAGAACACTGAAGCTTTCTTT	TRBV6-1	TRBJ1-1	.	.
CASRTDINYGYTF	TGCGCCAGCCGAACAGACATCAACTATGGCTACACCTTC	TRBV5-1	TRBJ1-2	.	.
CASSLGTGLHYGYTF	TGCGCCAGCAGCTTGGGGACAGGACTACACTATGGCTACACCTTC	TRBV5-1	TRBJ1-2	TRBD1	.
CASSNSRTGCYEQYF	TGTGCCAGCAGCAACTCCCGGACAGGGTGCTACGAGCAGTACTTC	TRBV21-1	TRBJ2-7	.	few
CASRPGGRVNTEAFF	TGTGCCAGCAGACCAGGGGGCAGGGTGAACACTGAAGCTTTCTTT	TRBV28	TRBJ1-1	TRBD1	once
CASSGTGSFGYTF	TGTGCCAGTAGCGGGACAGGGAGTTTCGGCTACACCTTC	TRBV19	TRBJ1-2	TRBD1	.
CASSGQDEAFF	TGTGCCAGCAGTGGACAGGATGAAGCTTTCTTT	TRBV2	TRBJ1-1	.	.
CASSQDIGRARETQYF	TGTGCCAGCAGCCAAGATATCGGGAGGGCTAGGGAGACCCAGTACTTC	TRBV3-1/TRBV3-2	TRBJ2-5	TRBD2	.
CASLGLAVSTDTQYF	TGTGCCAGCCTCGGCCTAGCGGTTAGCACAGATACGCAGTATTTT	TRBV6-5	TRBJ2-3	TRBD2	.
CATSDPQGGEYGYTF	TGTGCCACCAGTGATCCGCAAGGGGGAGAATATGGCTACACCTTC	TRBV24-1	TRBJ1-2	.	.
CASSLQGQGPYEQYF	TGTGCCAGCAGTTTACAGGGGCAGGGACCCTACGAGCAGTACTTC	TRBV28	TRBJ2-7	.	.
CASSLFSPRLNTEAFF	TGTGCCAGCAGTTTATTTAGCCCCCGGTTGAACACTGAAGCTTTCTTT	TRBV27	TRBJ1-1	.	.
CASSVEGGNTDTQYF	TGTGCCAGCAGTGTCGAGGGCGGGAACACAGATACGCAGTATTTT	TRBV6-4	TRBJ2-3	.	.
CASSLGGGYNEQFF	TGCGCCAGCAGCTTGGGGGGAGGATACAATGAGCAGTTCTTC	TRBV5-1	TRBJ2-1	.	.
CASSQNRGLNTGELFF	TGTGCCAGCAGCCAAAATAGGGGATTAAACACCGGGGAGCTGTTTTTT	TRBV14	TRBJ2-2	.	few
CASSPRLAELGWDEQFF	TGTGCCAGCTCACCACGTCTAGCAGAACTAGGTTGGGATGAGCAGTTCTTC	TRBV18	TRBJ2-1	.	.
CASSPLAGAGTDTQYF	TGTGCCAGCTCACCACTAGCGGGAGCGGGGACAGATACGCAGTATTTT	TRBV18	TRBJ2-3	TRBD2	.
CASSIWARAQETQYF	TGTGCCAGTAGTATATGGGCCAGGGCACAAGAGACCCAGTACTTC	TRBV19	TRBJ2-5	.	once
CSVEGGGGRGPDTQYF	TGCAGCGTTGAAGGGGGTGGTGGGAGAGGACCAGATACGCAGTATTTT	TRBV29-1	TRBJ2-3	.	few
CASSAWTGPGTDTQYF	TGTGCCAGCAGCGCATGGACAGGGCCTGGCACAGATACGCAGTATTTT	TRBV9	TRBJ2-3	TRBD1	.
CASSRKRGYEQYF	TGTGCCAGCAGCCGCAAGCGGGGATACGAGCAGTACTTC	TRBV28	TRBJ2-7	TRBD2	.
CASSLQSGLNEKLFF	TGTGCCAGCAGCTTACAGTCGGGACTTAATGAAAAACTGTTTTTT	TRBV7-9	TRBJ1-4	.	.
CATSDRTGGGNQPQHF	TGTGCCACCAGTGACCGCACAGGGGGTGGAAATCAGCCCCAGCATTTT	TRBV24-1	TRBJ1-5	TRBD1	.
CASSLSQGAGYGYTF	TGTGCCAGCAGCTTGTCTCAGGGGGCCGGCTATGGCTACACCTTC	TRBV7-2	TRBJ1-2	TRBD1	few
CASSVGIQGVYEQFF	TGTGCCAGCAGCGTAGGTATACAGGGTGTCTATGAGCAGTTCTTC	TRBV9	TRBJ2-1	.	.
CASSPLDWGQGHTEAFF	TGTGCCAGCAGCCCCCTGGATTGGGGACAGGGGCACACTGAAGCTTTCTTT	TRBV7-9	TRBJ1-1	TRBD1	.
CASSLRTSVSDTQYF	TGTGCCAGCAGCTTACGGACTAGCGTATCAGATACGCAGTATTTT	TRBV7-2	TRBJ2-3	TRBD2	.
CASSEWQGASYEQYF	TGTGCCAGCAGTGAATGGCAGGGGGCGTCGTACGAGCAGTACTTC	TRBV6-1	TRBJ2-7	TRBD1	.